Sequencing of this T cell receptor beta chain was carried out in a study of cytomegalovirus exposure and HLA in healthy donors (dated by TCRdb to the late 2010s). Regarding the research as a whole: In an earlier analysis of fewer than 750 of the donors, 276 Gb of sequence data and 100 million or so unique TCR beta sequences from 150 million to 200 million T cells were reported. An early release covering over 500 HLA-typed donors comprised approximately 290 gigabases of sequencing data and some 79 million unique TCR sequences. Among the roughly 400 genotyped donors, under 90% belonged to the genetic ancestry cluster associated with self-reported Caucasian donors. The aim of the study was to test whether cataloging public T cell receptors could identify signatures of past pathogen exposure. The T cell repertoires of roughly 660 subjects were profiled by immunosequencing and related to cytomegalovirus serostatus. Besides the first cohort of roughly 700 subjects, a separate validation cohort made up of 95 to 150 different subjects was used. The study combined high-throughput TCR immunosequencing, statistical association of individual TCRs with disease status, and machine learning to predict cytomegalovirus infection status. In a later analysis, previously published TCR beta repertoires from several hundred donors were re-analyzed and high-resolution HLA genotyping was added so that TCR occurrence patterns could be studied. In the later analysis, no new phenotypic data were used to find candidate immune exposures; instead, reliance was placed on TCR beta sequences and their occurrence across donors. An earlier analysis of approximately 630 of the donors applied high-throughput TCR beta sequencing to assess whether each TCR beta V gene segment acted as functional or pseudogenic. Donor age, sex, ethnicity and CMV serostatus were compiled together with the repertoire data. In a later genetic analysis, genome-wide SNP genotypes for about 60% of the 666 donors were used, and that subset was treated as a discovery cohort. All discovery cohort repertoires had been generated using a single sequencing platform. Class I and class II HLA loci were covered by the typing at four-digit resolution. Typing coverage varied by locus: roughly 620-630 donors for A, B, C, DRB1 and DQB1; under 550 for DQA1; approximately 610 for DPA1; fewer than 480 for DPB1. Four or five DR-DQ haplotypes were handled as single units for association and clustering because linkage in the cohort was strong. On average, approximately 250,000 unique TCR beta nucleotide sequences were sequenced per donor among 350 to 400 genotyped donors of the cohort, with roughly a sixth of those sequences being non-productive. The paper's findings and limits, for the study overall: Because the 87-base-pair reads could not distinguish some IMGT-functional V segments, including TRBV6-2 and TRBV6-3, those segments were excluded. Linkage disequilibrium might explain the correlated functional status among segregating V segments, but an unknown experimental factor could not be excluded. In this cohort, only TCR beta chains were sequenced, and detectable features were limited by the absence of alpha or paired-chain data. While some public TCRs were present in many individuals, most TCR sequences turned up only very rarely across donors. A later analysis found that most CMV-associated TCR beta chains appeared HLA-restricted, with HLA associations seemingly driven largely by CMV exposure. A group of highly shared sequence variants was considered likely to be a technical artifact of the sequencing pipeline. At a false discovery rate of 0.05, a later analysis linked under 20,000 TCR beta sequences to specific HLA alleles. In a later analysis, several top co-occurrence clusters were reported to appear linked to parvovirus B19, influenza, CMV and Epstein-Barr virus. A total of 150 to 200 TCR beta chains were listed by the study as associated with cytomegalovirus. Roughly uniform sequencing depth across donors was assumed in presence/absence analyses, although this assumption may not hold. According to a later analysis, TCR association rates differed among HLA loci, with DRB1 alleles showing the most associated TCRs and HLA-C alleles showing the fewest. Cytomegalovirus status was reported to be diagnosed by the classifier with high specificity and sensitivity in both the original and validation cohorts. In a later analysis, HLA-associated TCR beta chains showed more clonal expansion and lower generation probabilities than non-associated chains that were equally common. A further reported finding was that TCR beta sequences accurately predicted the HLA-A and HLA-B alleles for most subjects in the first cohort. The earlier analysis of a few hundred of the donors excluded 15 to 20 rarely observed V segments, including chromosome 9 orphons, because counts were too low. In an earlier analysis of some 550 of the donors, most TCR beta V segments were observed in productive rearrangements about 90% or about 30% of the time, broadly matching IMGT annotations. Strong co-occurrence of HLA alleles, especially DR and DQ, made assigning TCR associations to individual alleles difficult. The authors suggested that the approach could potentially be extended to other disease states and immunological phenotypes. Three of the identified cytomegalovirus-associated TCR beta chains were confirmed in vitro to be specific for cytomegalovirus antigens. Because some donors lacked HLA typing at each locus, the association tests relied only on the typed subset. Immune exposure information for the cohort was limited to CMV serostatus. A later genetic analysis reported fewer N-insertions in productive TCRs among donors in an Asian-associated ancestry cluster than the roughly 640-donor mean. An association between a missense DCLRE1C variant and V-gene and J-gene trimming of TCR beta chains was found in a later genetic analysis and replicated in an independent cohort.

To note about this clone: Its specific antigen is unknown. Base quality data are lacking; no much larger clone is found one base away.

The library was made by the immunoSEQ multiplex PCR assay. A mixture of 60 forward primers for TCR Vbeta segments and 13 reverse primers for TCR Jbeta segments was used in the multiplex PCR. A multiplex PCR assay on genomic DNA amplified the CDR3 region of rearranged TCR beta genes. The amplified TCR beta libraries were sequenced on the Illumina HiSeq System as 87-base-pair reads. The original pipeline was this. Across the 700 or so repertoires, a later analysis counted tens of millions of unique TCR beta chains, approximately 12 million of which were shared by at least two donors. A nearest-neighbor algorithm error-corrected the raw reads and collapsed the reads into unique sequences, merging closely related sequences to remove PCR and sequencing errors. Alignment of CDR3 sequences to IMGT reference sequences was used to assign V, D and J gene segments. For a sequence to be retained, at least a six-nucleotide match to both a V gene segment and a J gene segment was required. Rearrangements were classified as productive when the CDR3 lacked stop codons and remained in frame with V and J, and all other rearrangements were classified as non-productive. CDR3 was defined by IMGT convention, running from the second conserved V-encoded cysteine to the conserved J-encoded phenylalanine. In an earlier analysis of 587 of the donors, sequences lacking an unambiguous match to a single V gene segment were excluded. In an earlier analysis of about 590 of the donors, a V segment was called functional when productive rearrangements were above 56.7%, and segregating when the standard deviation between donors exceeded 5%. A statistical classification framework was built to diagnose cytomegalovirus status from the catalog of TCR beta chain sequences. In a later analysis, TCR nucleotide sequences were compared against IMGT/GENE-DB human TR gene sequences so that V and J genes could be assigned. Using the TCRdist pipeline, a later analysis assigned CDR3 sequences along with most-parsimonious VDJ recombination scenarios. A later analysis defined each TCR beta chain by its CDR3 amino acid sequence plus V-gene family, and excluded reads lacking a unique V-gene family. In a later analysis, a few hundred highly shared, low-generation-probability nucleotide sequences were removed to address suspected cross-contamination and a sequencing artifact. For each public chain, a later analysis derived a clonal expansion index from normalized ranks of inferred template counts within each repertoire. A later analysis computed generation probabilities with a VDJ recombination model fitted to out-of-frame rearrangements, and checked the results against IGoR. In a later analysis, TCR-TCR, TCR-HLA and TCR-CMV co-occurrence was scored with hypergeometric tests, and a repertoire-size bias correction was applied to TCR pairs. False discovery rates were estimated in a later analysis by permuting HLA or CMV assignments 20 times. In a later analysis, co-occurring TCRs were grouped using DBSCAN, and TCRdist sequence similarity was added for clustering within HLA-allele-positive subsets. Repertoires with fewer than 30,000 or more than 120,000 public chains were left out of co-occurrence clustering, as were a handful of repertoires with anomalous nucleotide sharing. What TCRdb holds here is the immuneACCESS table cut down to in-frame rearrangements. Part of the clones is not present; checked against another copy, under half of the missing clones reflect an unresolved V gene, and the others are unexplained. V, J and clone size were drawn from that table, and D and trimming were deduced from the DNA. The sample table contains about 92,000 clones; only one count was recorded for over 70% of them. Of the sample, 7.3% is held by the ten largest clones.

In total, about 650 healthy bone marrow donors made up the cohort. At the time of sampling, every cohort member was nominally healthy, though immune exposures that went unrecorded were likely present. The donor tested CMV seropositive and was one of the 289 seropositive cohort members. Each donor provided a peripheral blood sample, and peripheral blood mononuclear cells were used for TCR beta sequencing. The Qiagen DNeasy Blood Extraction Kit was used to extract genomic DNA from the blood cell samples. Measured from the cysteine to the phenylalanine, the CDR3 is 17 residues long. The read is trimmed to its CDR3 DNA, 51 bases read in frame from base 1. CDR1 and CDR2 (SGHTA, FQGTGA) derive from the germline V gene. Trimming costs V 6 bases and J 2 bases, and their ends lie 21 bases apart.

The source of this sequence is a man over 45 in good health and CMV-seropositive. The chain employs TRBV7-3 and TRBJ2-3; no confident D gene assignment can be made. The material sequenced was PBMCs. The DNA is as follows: TGTGCCAGCAGACCCTCTCTCGGAGCCCCGGCCACAGATACGCAGTATTTT. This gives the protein CASRPSLGAPATDTQYF.